This T cell receptor (beta chain) was documented in a study of blood T cell repertoires in COVID-19. Study as a whole: Acute-phase and convalescent COVID-19 samples originated in the United States, Italy and Spain. PBMCs, B-cell-depleted T cells, or T cells were the source of the cDNA or gDNA that made up the material.

Two negative PCRs, clearance, or symptom resolution had been documented for recovered Cohort 3 donors. By sample share, this clone is medium-sized. The length of the CDR3 is 14 residues. Trimming took 7 bases from V and 2 from J; bases not matched to a gene: 4. Germline V gene lookup returns CDR1 MGHRA and CDR2 YSYEKL. Data came from immunoSEQ multiplex PCR; TCRdb stores just in-frame clones and leaves some out. In the table there are about 240,000 clones, about 89% of which are singletons. The chain links TRBV4-1 to TRBJ1-4, with 7 bases lining up with TRBD1. This sequence was found in a man in his forties who had recovered from COVID-19. The sequencing sample was made of PBMCs or T cells enriched from blood (not recorded which). CDR3 coding DNA: TGCGCCAGCAAAACAGGGGTTACTAATGAAAAACTGTTTTTT. Amino acids: CASKTGVTNEKLFF.